This T cell receptor beta chain was observed in a study of brain T cells in children with intractable seizures. Whole-study findings and limits: Pre- and post-surgery blood differed in depth, so pre-surgery absences may be undersampling.

The assay was immunoSEQ multiplex PCR, and TCRdb's table has in-frame clones only and misses some. The sample contains 80,000 or so clones, around nine tenths of which appear only once. The V gene's germline CDR1 is SGHNT and CDR2 YENEEA. The CDR3 extends over 12 amino acids. The V and J ends lost 5 bases and 9 bases respectively, with 11 bases between them. Comment on this clone: Its antigen is unknown.

This sequence originates from a girl aged 2 to 10 with Rasmussen encephalitis and intractable seizures. J is TRBJ2-1 and V is TRBV11-3; possibly TRBD2 for D (5 bases). The sample here was peripheral blood, taken at surgery. CDR3 sequence: CASSPPSSEQFF. In nucleotides, the CDR3 is TGTGCCAGCAGCCCTCCTAGCAGTGAGCAGTTCTTC.